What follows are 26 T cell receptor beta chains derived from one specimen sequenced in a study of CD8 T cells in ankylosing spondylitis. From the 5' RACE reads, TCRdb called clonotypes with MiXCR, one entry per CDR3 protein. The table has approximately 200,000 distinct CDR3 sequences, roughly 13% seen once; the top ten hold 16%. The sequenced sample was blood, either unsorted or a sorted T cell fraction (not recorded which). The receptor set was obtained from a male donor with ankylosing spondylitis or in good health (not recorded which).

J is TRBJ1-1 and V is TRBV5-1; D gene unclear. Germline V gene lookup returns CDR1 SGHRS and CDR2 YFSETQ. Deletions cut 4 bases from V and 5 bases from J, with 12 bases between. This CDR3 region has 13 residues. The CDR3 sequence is CASSPLFGTEAFF. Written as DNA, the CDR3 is TGCGCCAGCAGCCCCCTCTTCGGAACTGAAGCTTTCTTT. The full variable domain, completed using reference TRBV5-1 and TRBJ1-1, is KAGVTQTPRYLIKTRGQQVTLSCSPISGHRSVSWYQQTPGQGLQFLFEYFSETQRNKGNFPGRFSGRQFSNSRSEMNVSTLELGDSALYLCASSPLFGTEAFFGQGTRLTVV.

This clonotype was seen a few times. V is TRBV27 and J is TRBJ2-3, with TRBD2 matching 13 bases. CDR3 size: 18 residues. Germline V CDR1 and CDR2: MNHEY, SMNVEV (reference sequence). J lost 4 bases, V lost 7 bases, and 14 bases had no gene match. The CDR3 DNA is TGTGCCAGCATAGCCGGGACTAGCGGGACGCGGTCCGCAGATACGCAGTATTTT. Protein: CASIAGTSGTRSADTQYF.

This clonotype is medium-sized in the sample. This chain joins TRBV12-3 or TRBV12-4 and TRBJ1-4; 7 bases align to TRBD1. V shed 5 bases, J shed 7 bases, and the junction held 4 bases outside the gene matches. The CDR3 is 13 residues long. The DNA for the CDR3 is TGTGCCAGCAGTCCGACAGGGAGTGAAAAACTGTTTTTT. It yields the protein CASSPTGSEKLFF.

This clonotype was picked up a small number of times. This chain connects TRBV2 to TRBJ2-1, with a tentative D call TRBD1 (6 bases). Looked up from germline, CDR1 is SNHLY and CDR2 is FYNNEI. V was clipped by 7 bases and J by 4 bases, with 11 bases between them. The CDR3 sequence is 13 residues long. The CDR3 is CASKERGYNEQFF. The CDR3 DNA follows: TGTGCCAGCAAAGAGAGGGGGTACAATGAGCAGTTCTTC.

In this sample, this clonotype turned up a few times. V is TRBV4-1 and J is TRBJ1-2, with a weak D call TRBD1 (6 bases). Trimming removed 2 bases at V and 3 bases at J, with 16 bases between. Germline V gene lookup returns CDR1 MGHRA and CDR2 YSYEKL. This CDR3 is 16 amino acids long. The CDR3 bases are TGCGCCAGCAGCCAATTTCAGGGGAAGGTTGACTATGGCTACACCTTC. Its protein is CASSQFQGKVDYGYTF.

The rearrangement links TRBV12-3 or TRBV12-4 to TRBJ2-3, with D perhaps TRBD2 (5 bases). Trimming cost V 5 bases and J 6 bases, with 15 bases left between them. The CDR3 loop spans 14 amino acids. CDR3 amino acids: CASSQHEGGDTQYF. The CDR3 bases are TGTGCCAGCAGTCAACACGAGGGTGGCGATACGCAGTATTTT.

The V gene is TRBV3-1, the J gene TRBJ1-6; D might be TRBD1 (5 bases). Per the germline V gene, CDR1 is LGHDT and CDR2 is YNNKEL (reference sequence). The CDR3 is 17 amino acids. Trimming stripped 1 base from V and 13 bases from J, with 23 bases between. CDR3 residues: CASSQGGVGTGLHPLHF. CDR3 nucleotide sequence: TGTGCCAGCAGCCAAGGGGGGGTAGGGACCGGACTCCATCCCCTCCACTTT. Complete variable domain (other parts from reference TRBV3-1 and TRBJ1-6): DTAVSQTPKYLVTQMGNDKSIKCEQNLGHDTMYWYKQDSKKFLKIMFSYNNKELIINETVPNRFSPKSPDKAHLNLHINSLELGDSAVYFCASSQGGVGTGLHPLHFGNGTRLTVT.

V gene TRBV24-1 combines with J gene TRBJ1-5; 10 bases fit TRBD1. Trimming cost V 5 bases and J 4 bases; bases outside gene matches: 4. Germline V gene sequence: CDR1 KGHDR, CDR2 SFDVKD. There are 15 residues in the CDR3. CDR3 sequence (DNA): TGTGCCACCAGTGCCGGGACAGGGGAAAATCAGCCCCAGCATTTT. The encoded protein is CATSAGTGENQPQHF.

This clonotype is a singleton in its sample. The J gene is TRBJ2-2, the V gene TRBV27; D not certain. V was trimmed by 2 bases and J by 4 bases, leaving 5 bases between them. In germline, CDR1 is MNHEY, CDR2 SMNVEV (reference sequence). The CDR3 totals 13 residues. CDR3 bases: TGTGCCAGCAGTTTACTGCTCACCGGGGAGCTGTTTTTT. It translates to CASSLLLTGELFF.

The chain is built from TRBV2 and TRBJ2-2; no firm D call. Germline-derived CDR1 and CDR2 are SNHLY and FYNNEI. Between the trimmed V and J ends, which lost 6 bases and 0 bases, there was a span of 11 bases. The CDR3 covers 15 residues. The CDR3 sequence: CASSGYSTNTGELFF. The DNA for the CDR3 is TGTGCCAGCAGCGGGTACTCTACGAACACCGGGGAGCTGTTTTTT.

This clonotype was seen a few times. The CDR3 here is CASSSAGIIADEQYF. For the CDR3, the DNA is TGTGCCAGCAGCTCCGCCGGGATTATAGCGGACGAGCAGTACTTC. This chain joins TRBV7-2 and TRBJ2-7; maybe TRBD2 (6 bases). Germline lookup yields CDR1 SGHTA and CDR2 FQGNSA. CDR3 length: 15 residues. V lost 4 bases to trimming and J lost 5 bases, with 18 bases between them.

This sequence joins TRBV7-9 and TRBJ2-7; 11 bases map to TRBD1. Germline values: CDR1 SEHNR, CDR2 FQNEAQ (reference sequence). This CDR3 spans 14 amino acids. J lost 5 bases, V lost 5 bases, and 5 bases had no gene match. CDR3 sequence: CASSRTGGIDEQYF. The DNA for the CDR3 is TGTGCCAGCAGCCGGACAGGGGGCATAGACGAGCAGTACTTC.

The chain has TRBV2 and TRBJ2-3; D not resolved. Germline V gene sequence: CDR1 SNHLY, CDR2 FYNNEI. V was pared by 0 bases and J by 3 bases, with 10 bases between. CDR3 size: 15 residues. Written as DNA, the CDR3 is TGTGCCAGCAGTGAAGCGAGACTGGGAACAGATACGCAGTATTTT. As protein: CASSEARLGTDTQYF.

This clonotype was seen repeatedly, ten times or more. As DNA, the CDR3 is TGCAGCGTTGGACGGTACAATGAGCAGTTCTTC. Its protein product is CSVGRYNEQFF. This chain uses TRBV29-1 with TRBJ2-1; D unclear. This CDR3 is built from 11 residues. The ends were cut back, 4 bases at V and 4 bases at J, with 5 bases in the middle. Germline V gene lookup returns CDR1 SQVTM and CDR2 ANQGSEA.

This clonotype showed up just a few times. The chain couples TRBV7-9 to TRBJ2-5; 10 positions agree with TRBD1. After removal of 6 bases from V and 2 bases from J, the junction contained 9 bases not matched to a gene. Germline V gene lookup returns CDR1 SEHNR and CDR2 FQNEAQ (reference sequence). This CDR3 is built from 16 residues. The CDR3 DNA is TGTGCCAGCAGTCGGGCGGGACAGGGGTTGCAAGAGACCCAGTACTTC. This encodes CASSRAGQGLQETQYF.

The CDR3 here is CSARAGTLNTGELFF. The CDR3 nucleotides read TGCAGTGCTAGAGCTGGGACACTTAACACCGGGGAGCTGTTTTTT. The V call is TRBV20-1, the J call TRBJ2-2, with D possibly TRBD1 on 6 matching bases. There are 15 residues in the CDR3. CDR1 is DFQATT and CDR2 is SNEGSKA in the germline V gene (reference sequence). V was shortened by 1 base and J by 2 bases, with 11 bases between the two germline ends.

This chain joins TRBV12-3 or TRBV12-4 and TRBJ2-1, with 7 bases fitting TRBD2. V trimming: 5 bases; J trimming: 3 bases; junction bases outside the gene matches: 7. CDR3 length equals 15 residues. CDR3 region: CASSLYAGVYNEQFF. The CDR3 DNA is TGTGCCAGCAGTCTCTACGCGGGAGTCTACAATGAGCAGTTCTTC.

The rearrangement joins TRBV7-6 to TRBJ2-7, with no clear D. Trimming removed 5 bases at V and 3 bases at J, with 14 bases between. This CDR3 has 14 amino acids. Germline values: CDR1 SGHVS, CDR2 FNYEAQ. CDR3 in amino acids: CASSPRTEIYEQYF. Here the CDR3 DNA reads TGTGCCAGCAGCCCGCGGACCGAGATCTACGAGCAGTACTTC.

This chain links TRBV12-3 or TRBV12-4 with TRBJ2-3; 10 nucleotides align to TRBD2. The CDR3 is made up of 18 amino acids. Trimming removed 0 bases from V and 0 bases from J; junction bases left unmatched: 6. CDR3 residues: CASSLAGASGSSTDTQYF. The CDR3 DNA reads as TGTGCCAGCAGTTTAGCGGGGGCTAGCGGGAGTAGCACAGATACGCAGTATTTT.

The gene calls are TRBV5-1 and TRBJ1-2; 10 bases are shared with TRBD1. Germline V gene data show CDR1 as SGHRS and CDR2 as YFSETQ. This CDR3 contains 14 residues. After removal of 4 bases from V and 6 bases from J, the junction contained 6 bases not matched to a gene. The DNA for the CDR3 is TGCGCCAGCAGCCGGGACAGGGGTGCTGATGGCTACACCTTC. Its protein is CASSRDRGADGYTF.

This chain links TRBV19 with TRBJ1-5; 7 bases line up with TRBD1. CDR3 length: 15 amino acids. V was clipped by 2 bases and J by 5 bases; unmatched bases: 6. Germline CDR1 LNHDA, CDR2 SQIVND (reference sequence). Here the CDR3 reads CASSIPGTADQPQHF. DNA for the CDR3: TGTGCCAGTAGTATACCCGGGACAGCAGATCAGCCCCAGCATTTT. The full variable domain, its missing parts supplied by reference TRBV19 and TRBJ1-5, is DGGITQSPKYLFRKEGQNVTLSCEQNLNHDAMYWYRQDPGQGLRLIYYSQIVNDFQKGDIAEGYSVSREKKESFPLTVTSAQKNPTAFYLCASSIPGTADQPQHFGDGTRLSIL.

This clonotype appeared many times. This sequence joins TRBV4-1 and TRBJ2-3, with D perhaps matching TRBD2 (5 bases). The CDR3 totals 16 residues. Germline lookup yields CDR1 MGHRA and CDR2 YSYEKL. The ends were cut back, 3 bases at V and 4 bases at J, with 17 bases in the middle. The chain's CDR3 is CASSHFPGPGADTQYF. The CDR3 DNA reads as TGCGCCAGCAGCCACTTCCCGGGCCCCGGGGCAGATACGCAGTATTTT.

CDR3 amino acids: CASSQGGVDTEAFF. CDR3 DNA sequence: TGTGCCAGCAGCCAAGGAGGGGTTGACACTGAAGCTTTCTTT. The chain couples TRBV3-1 to TRBJ1-1; tentative D call: TRBD1 (5 bases). The CDR3 runs 14 residues. Germline CDR1 is LGHDT and CDR2 is YNNKEL (reference sequence). Trimming stripped 1 base from V and 3 bases from J, with 9 bases between.

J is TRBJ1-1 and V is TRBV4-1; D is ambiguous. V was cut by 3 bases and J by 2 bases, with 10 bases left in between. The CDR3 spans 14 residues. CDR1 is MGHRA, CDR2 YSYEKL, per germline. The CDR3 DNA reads TGCGCCAGCAGCCAGGGCCTTCCCAACACTGAAGCTTTCTTT. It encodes CASSQGLPNTEAFF.

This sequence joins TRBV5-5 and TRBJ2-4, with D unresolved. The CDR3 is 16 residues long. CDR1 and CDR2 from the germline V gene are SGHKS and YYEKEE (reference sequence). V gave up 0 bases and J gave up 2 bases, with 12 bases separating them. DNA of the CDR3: TGTGCCAGCAGCTTGGTGGACGGTGGGTCCAAAAACATTCAGTACTTC. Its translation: CASSLVDGGSKNIQYF.

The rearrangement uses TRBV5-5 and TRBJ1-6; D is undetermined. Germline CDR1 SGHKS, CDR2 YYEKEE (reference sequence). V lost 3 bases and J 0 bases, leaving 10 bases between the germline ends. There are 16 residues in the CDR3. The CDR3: CASSSQDSSYNSPLHF. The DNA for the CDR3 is TGTGCCAGCAGCTCCCAAGATAGCTCCTATAATTCACCCCTCCACTTT.